Each of the 29 T cell receptor beta chains below was sequenced from the same sample in a study of PD-L1 blockade in urothelial cancer. Sequencing used immunoSEQ multiplex PCR; TCRdb keeps in-frame clones, though not all of them. The top ten clones hold 3.4% of a sample with approximately 71,000 clones, 70% to 90% of them seen once. The sequenced sample was PBMCs, obtained around atezolizumab (anti-PD-L1) treatment. All receptors come from a man between 60 and 75 years old with urothelial cancer.

This sequence joins TRBV10-3 and TRBJ1-3; tentative D call: TRBD1 (5 bases). V gave up 0 bases and J gave up 3 bases, with 12 bases separating them. In germline, CDR1 is ENHRY, CDR2 SYGVKD. The CDR3 spans 16 residues. CDR3 residues: CAISESGGTVGNTIYF. Here the CDR3 DNA reads TGTGCCATCAGTGAGTCGGGGGGAACGGTTGGAAACACCATATATTTT.

This rearrangement joins TRBV5-6 to TRBJ1-5; D may be TRBD1 (6 bases). Germline V gene sequence: CDR1 SGHDT, CDR2 YYEEEE. Trimming removed 7 bases at V and 7 bases at J, with 24 bases between. There are 16 residues in the CDR3. This CDR3 is CASGFRGTGTGQPQHF. CDR3 nucleotide sequence: TGTGCCAGCGGATTTAGGGGGACGGGGACGGGACAGCCCCAGCATTTT.

V and J are TRBV19 and TRBJ2-7, with D tentatively TRBD1 (5 bases). The V end was cut by 3 bases, the J end by 3 bases, with 18 bases between. The germline V gene encodes CDR1 LNHDA and CDR2 SQIVND (reference sequence). The CDR3 is made up of 16 amino acids. DNA of the CDR3: TGTGCCAGTAGTATTTCAGGGCGAATATCAAACTACGAGCAGTACTTC. This encodes CASSISGRISNYEQYF.

Only one count was recorded for this clone. The DNA of the CDR3 is TGCGCCAGCAGTGAAGGGGGTAGAACAGATACGCAGTATTTT. It yields the protein CASSEGGRTDTQYF. This chain links TRBV10-1 with TRBJ2-3; D may be TRBD1 (6 bases). This CDR3 region has 14 residues. Germline-derived CDR1 and CDR2 are WNHNN and SYGVQD (reference sequence). Between the trimmed V and J ends, which lost 3 bases and 3 bases, there was a span of 10 bases.

This clone was counted only a few times. The chain carries TRBV4-2 and TRBJ2-3, with TRBD2 matching over 16 bases. This CDR3 has 17 residues. V was clipped by 4 bases and J by 6 bases; unmatched bases: 7. Germline values: CDR1 LGHNA, CDR2 YNFKEQ. DNA of the CDR3: TGTGCCAGCAGCCTTTCCGGGACTAGCGGGGGGGCGGATACGCAGTATTTT. This gives the protein CASSLSGTSGGADTQYF.

The gene calls are TRBV11-3 and TRBJ2-1, with a tentative D call TRBD1 (5 bases). This CDR3 region has 14 residues. Germline V gives CDR1 SGHNT, CDR2 YENEEA. V was trimmed by 3 bases and J by 1 base, leaving 7 bases between them. The chain's CDR3 is CASSLTASYNEQFF. The CDR3 DNA sequence: TGTGCCAGCAGCTTGACAGCTTCCTACAATGAGCAGTTCTTC.

The gene calls are TRBV10-3 and TRBJ2-7; 12 positions match TRBD1. This CDR3 spans 15 amino acids. Germline trimming cut 4 bases from V and 6 bases from J; bases unmatched to any gene: 7. The germline V gene has CDR1 ENHRY and CDR2 SYGVKD. The CDR3 protein is CAISGLGQGAPEQYF. CDR3 bases: TGTGCCATCAGTGGATTGGGACAGGGGGCGCCCGAGCAGTACTTC.

J is TRBJ2-7 and V is TRBV20-1, with D possibly TRBD2 on 5 matching bases. The germline CDR1 and CDR2 sequences are DFQATT and SNEGSKA (reference sequence). This CDR3 is built from 11 residues. V dropped 6 bases and J dropped 7 bases, with 13 bases sitting between them. The CDR3 DNA follows: TGCAGTGCCCTACGGGGTTTAGAGCAGTACTTC. Translated: CSALRGLEQYF.

The rearrangement joins TRBV4-3 to TRBJ2-3, with 10 positions matching TRBD1. This CDR3 is built from 15 residues. CDR1 is LGHNA and CDR2 is YSLEER in the germline V gene. The trim removed 4 bases at V and 4 bases at J, leaving 5 bases unmatched. The CDR3 spells CASSRETGGADTQYF. CDR3 DNA sequence: TGCGCCAGCAGCCGAGAGACAGGGGGCGCAGATACGCAGTATTTT.

V usage is TRBV6-4 and J usage is TRBJ1-2, with 8 nucleotides matching TRBD1. The V gene's germline CDR1 is MRHNA and CDR2 SNTAGT. The CDR3 loop spans 13 amino acids. V shed 5 bases, J shed 5 bases, and the junction held 4 bases outside the gene matches. The CDR3 DNA sequence: TGTGCCAGCAGTCGAGACAGGGGATATGGCTACACCTTC. Residues: CASSRDRGYGYTF.

The J gene is TRBJ2-1, the V gene TRBV12-5; 16 nucleotides align to TRBD2. The length of the CDR3 is 23 residues. Germline V gene sequence: CDR1 LGHNT, CDR2 FRNRAP. With 5 bases clipped from V and 0 bases from J, the junction kept 19 bases outside the gene matches. The CDR3 loop reads CASGPAAEGGTSGRAISYNEQFF. The CDR3 DNA reads TGTGCTAGTGGTCCCGCTGCGGAGGGCGGGACTAGCGGGAGGGCCATCTCCTACAATGAGCAGTTCTTC. The full variable domain, its missing parts supplied by reference TRBV12-5 and TRBJ2-1, is DARVTQTPRHKVTEMGQEVTMRCQPILGHNTVFWYRQTMMQGLELLAYFRNRAPLDDSGMPKDRFSAEMPDATLATLKIQPSEPRDSAVYFCASGPAAEGGTSGRAISYNEQFFGPGTRLTVL.

The chain combines TRBV13 with TRBJ2-7, with D possibly matching TRBD2 (5 bases). V was shortened by 5 bases and J by 7 bases, with 9 bases between the two germline ends. The CDR3 has 11 residues. Per germline, CDR1 PRHDT and CDR2 FYEKMQ (reference sequence). CDR3 in amino acids: CASSLAGEQYF. The CDR3 DNA sequence: TGTGCCAGCAGCCTGGCGGGTGAGCAGTACTTC. The entire variable domain, with the rest obtained from reference TRBV13 and TRBJ2-7, is as follows: AAGVIQSPRHLIKEKRETATLKCYPIPRHDTVYWYQQGPGQDPQFLISFYEKMQSDKGSIPDRFSAQQFSDYHSELNMSSLELGDSALYFCASSLAGEQYFGPGTRLTVT.

The chain employs TRBV27 and TRBJ2-7; maybe TRBD1 (5 bases). Germline values: CDR1 MNHEY, CDR2 SMNVEV (reference sequence). Trimming removed 6 bases from V and 2 bases from J, with 11 bases in between. This CDR3 has 13 amino acids. CDR3 region: CASRDKAAYEQYF. The CDR3 coding sequence is TGTGCCAGCAGGGACAAAGCAGCCTACGAGCAGTACTTC.

The CDR3 sequence is CASSLTGTTRGYTF. In nucleotides, the CDR3 is TGTGCCAGCAGCCTGACAGGCACAACTCGGGGCTACACCTTC. The chain employs TRBV5-6 and TRBJ1-2, with D maybe TRBD1 (6 bases). Per the germline V gene, CDR1 is SGHDT and CDR2 is YYEEEE. Trimming stripped 4 bases from V and 8 bases from J, with 18 bases between. CDR3 length equals 14 residues.

This clone was seen just once. The chain has TRBV11-2 and TRBJ2-1, with 10 bases aligning to TRBD2. Germline CDR1 SGHAT, CDR2 FQNNGV. The CDR3 contains 17 residues. V gave up 4 bases and J gave up 4 bases; unmatched junction bases: 10. The CDR3 here is CASSYPSGRAVYNEQFF. CDR3 sequence (DNA): TGTGCCAGCAGCTACCCCAGCGGGAGGGCGGTTTACAATGAGCAGTTCTTC. The full variable domain, completed using reference TRBV11-2 and TRBJ2-1, is EAGVAQSPRYKIIEKRQSVAFWCNPISGHATLYWYQQILGQGPKLLIQFQNNGVVDDSQLPKDRFSAERLKGVDSTLKIQPAKLEDSAVYLCASSYPSGRAVYNEQFFGPGTRLTVL.

The chain recombines TRBV7-2 with TRBJ2-1; TRBD1 agrees at 9 bases. The CDR3 runs 14 residues. The germline CDR1 and CDR2 sequences are SGHTA and FQGNSA. Trimming removed 5 bases from V and 8 bases from J; junction bases left unmatched: 7. CDR3 amino acids: CASSVYRGRDEQFF. Written as DNA, the CDR3 is TGTGCCAGCAGCGTTTACAGGGGGCGGGATGAGCAGTTCTTC.

In nucleotides, the CDR3 is TGTGCCAGCAGCTTTAGCGGGAGTAATTACGAGCAGTACTTC. It codes for CASSFSGSNYEQYF. The chain uses TRBV11-3 and TRBJ2-7; 9 bases agree with TRBD2. CDR3 size: 14 residues. The germline CDR1 and CDR2 sequences are SGHNT and YENEEA. With V trimmed by 3 bases and J by 4 bases, 4 bases remained unmatched.

J is TRBJ2-2 and V is TRBV15; D is perhaps TRBD2 (6 bases). V lost 1 base to trimming and J lost 4 bases, with 10 bases between them. The CDR3 is made up of 15 amino acids. The germline V gene has CDR1 LNHNV and CDR2 YYDKDF (reference sequence). The CDR3: CATSRGGGTTGELFF. The CDR3 DNA is TGTGCCACCAGCAGAGGCGGCGGGACCACCGGGGAGCTGTTTTTT.

The rearrangement joins TRBV6-5 to TRBJ2-1; 11 bases fit TRBD2. CDR3 length: 16 residues. After removal of 4 bases from V and 5 bases from J, the junction contained 7 bases not matched to a gene. The germline V gene has CDR1 MNHEY and CDR2 SVGAGI. This CDR3 reads CASSSRTSGWHNEQFF. For the CDR3, the DNA is TGTGCCAGCAGTTCCCGGACTAGCGGGTGGCACAATGAGCAGTTCTTC.

The V gene is TRBV30, the J gene TRBJ2-5; 8 bases are shared with TRBD2. This CDR3 has 14 amino acids. The V and J ends lost 3 bases and 4 bases, in that order; junction bases with no gene match: 7. Germline CDR1 and CDR2: GTSNPN and SVGIG (reference sequence). Here the CDR3 reads CAWRGGGQSETQYF. The CDR3 bases are TGTGCCTGGAGAGGCGGGGGGCAATCAGAGACCCAGTACTTC.

V gene TRBV19 combines with J gene TRBJ2-7; D is unclear. Per the germline V gene, CDR1 is LNHDA and CDR2 is SQIVND (reference sequence). The CDR3 consists of 11 residues. The ends were cut back, 5 bases at V and 5 bases at J, with 7 bases in the middle. For the CDR3, the DNA is TGTGCCAGTAGTGCCCGAGACGAGCAGTACTTC. It codes for CASSARDEQYF.

This sequence joins TRBV18 and TRBJ1-2; weak D call: TRBD1 (6 bases). This CDR3 contains 14 residues. CDR1 is KGHSH and CDR2 is LQKENI in the germline V gene. V lost 0 bases and J 5 bases, leaving 10 bases between the germline ends. The CDR3: CASSPPADRYGYTF. CDR3 DNA: TGTGCCAGCTCACCACCAGCGGACAGATATGGCTACACCTTC.

This sequence joins TRBV5-6 and TRBJ2-6; TRBD1 is a possible D gene (6 bases). CDR1 and CDR2 from the germline V gene are SGHDT and YYEEEE. This CDR3 has 19 amino acids. Trimming pared 5 bases from V and 4 bases from J, leaving 25 bases between. The CDR3 sequence is CASSGGRDTSLAGANVLTF. CDR3 nucleotides: TGTGCCAGCAGTGGAGGTAGGGACACATCTTTGGCCGGGGCCAACGTCCTGACTTTC.

This clone was recorded a few times. The chain is built from TRBV30 and TRBJ1-1; 8 nucleotides align to TRBD1. This CDR3 is built from 11 residues. Per germline, CDR1 GTSNPN and CDR2 SVGIG (reference sequence). V lost 4 bases, J lost 8 bases, and 3 bases stayed unmatched. The CDR3 loop reads CAWTGTGEAFF. Written as DNA, the CDR3 is TGTGCCTGGACTGGGACAGGCGAAGCTTTCTTT.

J is TRBJ2-7 and V is TRBV6-6; D may be TRBD1 (5 bases). The CDR3 has 12 residues. The V end lost 5 bases, the J end lost 1 base, and 6 bases lay between the germline ends. Germline CDR1 is MNHNY and CDR2 is SVGAGI (reference sequence). The CDR3 loop reads CASSRGSYEQYF. CDR3 bases: TGTGCCAGCAGTAGGGGTTCCTACGAGCAGTACTTC.

This rearrangement joins TRBV27 to TRBJ2-2; a possible D gene is TRBD1 (6 bases). The CDR3 totals 13 residues. CDR1 and CDR2 (germline): MNHEY, SMNVEV (reference sequence). V shed 3 bases and J shed 7 bases, with 9 bases lying between them. CDR3 in amino acids: CASSFRGGGELFF. The CDR3 DNA reads as TGTGCCAGCAGTTTCAGGGGCGGCGGGGAGCTGTTTTTT.

CDR3: CASSSVWGQGAGNTIYF. The CDR3 bases are TGTGCCAGCAGCTCGGTATGGGGACAGGGAGCCGGAAACACCATATATTTT. The chain employs TRBV7-9 and TRBJ1-3; 9 nucleotides align to TRBD1. With 4 bases clipped from V and 4 bases from J, the junction kept 11 bases outside the gene matches. The germline V gene encodes CDR1 SEHNR and CDR2 FQNEAQ (reference sequence). This CDR3 has 17 residues.

This clone was picked up a small number of times. The rearrangement links TRBV6-1 to TRBJ2-1, with 11 bases lining up with TRBD2. V shed 7 bases, J shed 4 bases, and the junction held 6 bases outside the gene matches. The CDR3 extends over 15 amino acids. CDR1 MNHNS and CDR2 SASEGT come from the germline V gene. Here the CDR3 DNA reads TGTGCCAGCAAAACCGGGACTAGCGGTTACAATGAGCAGTTCTTC. Residues: CASKTGTSGYNEQFF.

V is TRBV11-2 and J is TRBJ1-2, with D uncertain. With 4 bases removed from V and 5 bases from J, the gap between germline ends came to 11 bases. Germline V gives CDR1 SGHAT, CDR2 FQNNGV. The CDR3 has 13 amino acids. CDR3 sequence: CASSSGRGYGYTF. CDR3 in DNA: TGTGCCAGCAGCTCTGGGCGGGGATATGGCTACACCTTC. The full variable domain, rest sourced from reference TRBV11-2 and TRBJ1-2, is EAGVAQSPRYKIIEKRQSVAFWCNPISGHATLYWYQQILGQGPKLLIQFQNNGVVDDSQLPKDRFSAERLKGVDSTLKIQPAKLEDSAVYLCASSSGRGYGYTFGSGTRLTVV.